This TCR beta chain stems from a study of blood T cell repertoires in COVID-19. Study as a whole: The United States, Italy and Spain provided the acute and convalescent COVID-19 samples.

This CDR3 contains 15 residues. Per the germline V gene, CDR1 is SGHAT and CDR2 is FQNNGV. The V and J ends lost 5 bases and 0 bases respectively, with 11 bases between them. Original analysis: Reference gene primer amplification gave estimated nucleated cell counts. Clones were sequenced by immunoSEQ multiplex PCR, and TCRdb holds only the in-frame ones, with some missing. V and J calls and clone size are as listed in that table; D and trimming were resolved from the DNA. The table shows hundreds of thousands of clones, with roughly 90% occurring only once. Participants were aged roughly 18 to 100 years from 20 to 30 US areas. Participants' own reports of clinical history determined their cohort assignment.

This TCR was sampled from a woman aged 40 to 55 with acute COVID-19. V gene TRBV11-2 combines with J gene TRBJ1-3; TRBD1 is a possible D gene (5 bases). The sequenced sample consisted of PBMCs or T cells enriched from blood (not recorded which). CDR3 protein: CASSPDIYSGNTIYF. The CDR3 DNA sequence: TGTGCCAGCAGCCCGGACATTTACTCTGGAAACACCATATATTTT. The variable domain in full, completed from reference TRBV11-2 and TRBJ1-3, reads EAGVAQSPRYKIIEKRQSVAFWCNPISGHATLYWYQQILGQGPKLLIQFQNNGVVDDSQLPKDRFSAERLKGVDSTLKIQPAKLEDSAVYLCASSPDIYSGNTIYFGEGSWLTVV.